This passage covers 18 T cell receptor beta chains from one sample sequenced in a study of CD8 T cells in ankylosing spondylitis. TCRdb processed the 5' RACE reads anew with MiXCR; each CDR3 protein has one entry. The data hold roughly 150,000 distinct CDR3 sequences, with 5.5% to 7.5% observed a single time. Sequencing was carried out using blood, either unsorted or a sorted T cell fraction (not recorded which). The receptors come from a female donor with ankylosing spondylitis or in good health (not recorded which).

This clonotype was counted at least ten times. This chain uses TRBV5-1 with TRBJ2-3; D perhaps matches TRBD1 (6 bases). The CDR3 length is 15 residues. Per the germline V gene, CDR1 is SGHRS and CDR2 is YFSETQ. V gave up 5 bases and J gave up 0 bases, with 13 bases separating them. The CDR3 reads CASRRTGTSTDTQYF. The CDR3 coding sequence is TGCGCCAGCAGGAGAACAGGGACGAGCACAGATACGCAGTATTTT.

This clonotype appeared many times. The chain joins TRBV6-5 to TRBJ1-2; D remains unclear. Germline V CDR1 and CDR2: MNHEY, SVGAGI. V lost 0 bases and J lost 4, with 6 bases in between. This CDR3 spans 13 amino acids. The CDR3 nucleotides are TGTGCCAGCAGTTACTCCGGATCCTATGGCTACACCTTC. Its protein is CASSYSGSYGYTF.

Ten or more counts support this clonotype. The chain couples TRBV6-1 to TRBJ2-7, with D uncertain. CDR1 is MNHNS and CDR2 is SASEGT in the germline V gene. The CDR3 loop spans 16 amino acids. Trimming pared 5 bases from V and 0 bases from J, leaving 17 bases between. The CDR3 protein is CASSSSGEPSSYEQYF. CDR3 in DNA: TGTGCCAGCAGTAGCTCAGGCGAGCCCAGCTCCTACGAGCAGTACTTC.

Comments on this clonotype: This may be a read error: a much more frequent sequence differs by one nucleotide. The CDR3 DNA reads TGCGCCAGCAGCCAGGGGACAGGGAGCAATCAGTCCCAGCATTTT. Translated: CASSQGTGSNQSQHF. J is TRBJ1-5 and V is TRBV4-1, with TRBD1 identical over 9 bases. CDR1 and CDR2 (germline): MGHRA, YSYEKL. The CDR3 sequence is 15 residues long.

This clonotype was observed at least ten times. V and J are TRBV6-2 or TRBV6-3 and TRBJ1-1; possible D gene TRBD1, 5 bases. V was shortened by 5 bases and J by 7 bases, with 11 bases between the two germline ends. From germline, CDR1 is MNHEY and CDR2 SVGEGT. The CDR3 is made up of 12 amino acids. DNA for the CDR3: TGTGCCAGCAGTACCCGACAGATTGAAGCTTTCTTT. This encodes CASSTRQIEAFF.

At least ten counts were recorded for this clonotype. J is TRBJ2-5 and V is TRBV7-2; possibly TRBD1 for D (6 bases). The CDR3 has 15 residues. Trimming shortened V by 3 bases and J by 1 base, and 12 bases separated the two germline ends. Germline lookup yields CDR1 SGHTA and CDR2 FQGNSA. CDR3 coding DNA: TGTGCCAGCAGCTTCCAGGGGTTCTCCCAAGAGACCCAGTACTTC. Translating it yields CASSFQGFSQETQYF.

This clonotype was seen repeatedly, ten times or more. The genes are TRBV5-1 and TRBJ1-1, with unresolved D. The CDR3 extends over 16 amino acids. The germline V gene has CDR1 SGHRS and CDR2 YFSETQ. Trimming stripped 0 bases from V and 0 bases from J, with 12 bases between. The DNA of the CDR3 is TGCGCCAGCAGCTTGGCTAGCGGTACCATGAACACTGAAGCTTTCTTT. As protein: CASSLASGTMNTEAFF.

This clonotype was recorded many times. The chain employs TRBV15 and TRBJ1-2; D is perhaps TRBD1 (5 bases). The germline gives CDR1 LNHNV, CDR2 YYDKDF (reference sequence). The CDR3 is made up of 13 amino acids. Trimming shortened V by 5 bases and J by 7 bases, and 14 bases separated the two germline ends. In DNA, the CDR3 is TGTGCCACCAGCCGTGACAGAGAAGTTGGCTACACCTTC. This sequence encodes CATSRDREVGYTF. Supplemented by reference TRBV15 and TRBJ1-2, the full variable domain reads DAMVIQNPRYQVTQFGKPVTLSCSQTLNHNVMYWYQQKSSQAPKLLFHYYDKDFNNEADTPDNFQSRRPNTSFCFLDIRSPGLGDTAMYLCATSRDREVGYTFGSGTRLTVV.

With regard to this clonotype: One base away lies a much larger clone, so this may be a sequencing read error. The CDR3 nucleotides read TGTACCAGCAGTATTAACTTTGACTATGGCTACACCTTC. It specifies CTSSINFDYGYTF. The chain recombines TRBV7-9 with TRBJ1-2; D not certain. The CDR3 loop spans 13 amino acids. Germline V CDR1 and CDR2: SEHNR, FQNEAQ (reference sequence).

The chain links TRBV5-1 to TRBJ2-3, with 11 bases identical to TRBD1. The CDR3 is 15 amino acids. Germline lookup yields CDR1 SGHRS and CDR2 YFSETQ. The V and J ends lost 4 bases and 6 bases, in that order; junction bases with no gene match: 7. CDR3 nucleotide sequence: TGCGCCAGCAGCCGGGGACAGGGGGTTATGGATACGCAGTATTTT. It codes for CASSRGQGVMDTQYF.

This clonotype was seen repeatedly, ten times or more. The chain uses TRBV5-1 and TRBJ2-7; the D gene is possibly TRBD1 (6 bases). CDR1 and CDR2 from the germline V gene are SGHRS and YFSETQ. V lost 5 bases and J 0 bases, leaving 15 bases between the germline ends. The CDR3 length is 15 residues. The DNA of the CDR3 is TGCGCCAGCAGTTCCCAGGGGCTGAGCTCCTACGAGCAGTACTTC. Translation gives CASSSQGLSSYEQYF.

The J gene is TRBJ2-2, the V gene TRBV28; TRBD1 matches 9 bases. The CDR3 runs 14 residues. Germline V CDR1 and CDR2: MDHEN, SYDVKM. V trimming: 6 bases; J trimming: 3 bases; junction bases outside the gene matches: 2. CDR3 DNA: TGTGCCAGCAGGACAGGGGGGGACACCGGGGAGCTGTTTTTT. It is translated as CASRTGGDTGELFF.

Ten or more counts support this clonotype. The rearrangement links TRBV28 to TRBJ2-1, with 9 bases fitting TRBD1. The CDR3 is made up of 16 amino acids. With V trimmed by 5 bases and J by 7 bases, 12 bases remained unmatched. CDR1 MDHEN and CDR2 SYDVKM come from the germline V gene. CDR3 in DNA: TGTGCCAGCAGTCCGCAGGCCGGGACAGGGTTGAATGAGCAGTTCTTC. Its protein is CASSPQAGTGLNEQFF.

This clonotype was observed at least ten times. The genes are TRBV29-1 and TRBJ2-5, with D maybe TRBD2 (7 bases). The CDR3 has 15 amino acids. Deletions cut 7 bases from V and 1 base from J, with 19 bases between. Per the germline V gene, CDR1 is SQVTM and CDR2 is ANQGSEA. The CDR3 loop reads CSGLRGGEPQETQYF. In nucleotides, the CDR3 is TGCAGCGGATTAAGGGGGGGAGAACCCCAAGAGACCCAGTACTTC.

This clonotype was counted at least ten times. This sequence joins TRBV7-2 and TRBJ2-3, with D tentatively TRBD1 (5 bases). Germline V lookup: CDR1 SGHTA, CDR2 FQGNSA. The CDR3 has 15 amino acids. V lost 4 bases and J lost 1, with 12 bases in between. Written as DNA, the CDR3 is TGTGCCAGCAGCTCTGGGGCGGTCGGCACAGATACGCAGTATTTT. This codes for CASSSGAVGTDTQYF.

V and J are TRBV7-9 and TRBJ2-7; tentatively, D is TRBD1 or TRBD2 (6 bases each). The CDR3 is 14 amino acids. Germline lookup yields CDR1 SEHNR and CDR2 FQNEAQ (reference sequence). V shed 5 bases and J shed 4 bases, with 15 bases lying between them. CDR3 DNA sequence: TGTGCCAGCAGCCCCCAGGACAGCGGGTACGAGCAGTACTTC. Its translation is CASSPQDSGYEQYF.

This clonotype was seen at least ten times. The chain employs TRBV6-5 and TRBJ1-1; D gene uncertain. Germline CDR1 MNHEY, CDR2 SVGAGI. Trimming took 0 bases from V and 4 from J, leaving 15 bases between them. This CDR3 spans 16 amino acids. This chain's CDR3 is CASSYSNFDGFTEAFF. Here the CDR3 DNA reads TGTGCCAGCAGTTACTCGAACTTCGACGGTTTCACTGAAGCTTTCTTT.

This clonotype was seen ten or more times. This sequence joins TRBV20-1 and TRBJ2-7; 11 nucleotides line up with TRBD2. Germline CDR1 is DFQATT and CDR2 is SNEGSKA (reference sequence). This CDR3 has 15 amino acids. Unmatched junction bases numbered 4, after V lost 0 bases and J lost 3 bases. This CDR3 reads CSAREGTSGGYEQYF. The CDR3 coding sequence is TGCAGTGCTAGAGAAGGGACTAGCGGAGGCTACGAGCAGTACTTC.